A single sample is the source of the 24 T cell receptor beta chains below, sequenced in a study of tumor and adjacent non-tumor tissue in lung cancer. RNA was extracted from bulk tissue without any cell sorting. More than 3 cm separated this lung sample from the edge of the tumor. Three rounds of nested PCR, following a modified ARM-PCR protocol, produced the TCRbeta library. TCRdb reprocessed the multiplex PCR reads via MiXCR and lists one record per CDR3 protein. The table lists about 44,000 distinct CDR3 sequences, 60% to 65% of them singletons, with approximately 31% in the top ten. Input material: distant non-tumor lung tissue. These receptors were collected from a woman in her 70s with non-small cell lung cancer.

The DNA for the CDR3 is TGTGCCAGCAGCCCAGGGTTCTGTGACTACACCTTC. Protein product: CASSPGFCDYTF. The chain uses TRBV12-3 or TRBV12-4 and TRBJ1-2; TRBD1 might be the D (5 bases). Trimming removed 6 bases from V and 10 bases from J, with 15 bases in between. The CDR3 totals 12 residues.

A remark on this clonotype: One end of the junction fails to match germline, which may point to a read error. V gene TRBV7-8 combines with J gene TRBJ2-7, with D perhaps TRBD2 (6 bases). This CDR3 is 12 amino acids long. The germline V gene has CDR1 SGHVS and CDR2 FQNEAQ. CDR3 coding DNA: TGTGCCAGCAGCTCAACGGACTACGAGCAGCACTTC. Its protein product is CASSSTDYEQHF.

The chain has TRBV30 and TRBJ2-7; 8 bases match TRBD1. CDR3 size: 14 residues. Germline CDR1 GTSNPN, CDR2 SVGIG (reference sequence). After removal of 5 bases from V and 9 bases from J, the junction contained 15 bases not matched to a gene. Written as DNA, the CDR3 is TGTGCCTGGGGGGGTCAGGGGGCGAGTGTTATGCAGTACTTC. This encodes CAWGGQGASVMQYF.

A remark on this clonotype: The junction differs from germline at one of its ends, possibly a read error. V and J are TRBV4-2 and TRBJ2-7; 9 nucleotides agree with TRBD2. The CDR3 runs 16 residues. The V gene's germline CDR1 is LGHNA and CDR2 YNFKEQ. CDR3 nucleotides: TGTGGCAGCAGCCAAGATCAGACTAGCGGTAGTAACGAGCAGTACTTC. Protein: CGSSQDQTSGSNEQYF.

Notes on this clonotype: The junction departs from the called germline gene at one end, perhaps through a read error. CDR3 sequence reads: CASSSLRVTETFF. CDR3 DNA sequence: TGTGCCAGCAGTTCACTGAGAGTCACTGAAACTTTCTTT. The chain employs TRBV12-3 or TRBV12-4 and TRBJ1-1; no firm D call. CDR3 size: 13 residues.

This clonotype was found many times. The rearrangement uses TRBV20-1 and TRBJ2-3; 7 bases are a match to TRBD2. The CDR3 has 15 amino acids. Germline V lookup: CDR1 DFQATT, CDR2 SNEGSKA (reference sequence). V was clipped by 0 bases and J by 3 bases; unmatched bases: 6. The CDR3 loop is CSARDQSGKTDTQYF. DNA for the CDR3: TGCAGTGCTAGAGATCAGAGCGGGAAAACAGATACGCAGTATTTT.

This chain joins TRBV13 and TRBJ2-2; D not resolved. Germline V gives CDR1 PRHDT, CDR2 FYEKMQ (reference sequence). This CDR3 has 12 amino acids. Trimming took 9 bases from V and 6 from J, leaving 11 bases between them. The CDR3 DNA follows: TGTGCCAGTAACCCGCAGTCCGGGGAGCTGTTTTTT. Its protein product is CASNPQSGELFF.

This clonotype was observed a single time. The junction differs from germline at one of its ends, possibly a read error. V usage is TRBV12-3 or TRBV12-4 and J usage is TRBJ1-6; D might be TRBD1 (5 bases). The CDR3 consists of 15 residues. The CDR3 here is CDSSLGGTLNSPLDF. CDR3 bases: TGTGACAGCAGTTTGGGGGGGACTTTAAATTCACCCCTCGACTTT.

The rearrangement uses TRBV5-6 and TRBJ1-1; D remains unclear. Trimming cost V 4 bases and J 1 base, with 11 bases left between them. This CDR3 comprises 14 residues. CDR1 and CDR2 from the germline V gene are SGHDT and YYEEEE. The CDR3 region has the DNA TGTGCCAGCAGCCCGAACCTCACGAACACTGAAGCTTTCTTT. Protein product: CASSPNLTNTEAFF. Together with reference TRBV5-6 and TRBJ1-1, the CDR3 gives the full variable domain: DAGVTQSPTHLIKTRGQQVTLRCSPKSGHDTVSWYQQALGQGPQFIFQYYEEEERQRGNFPDRFSGHQFPNYSSELNVNALLLGDSALYLCASSPNLTNTEAFFGQGTRLTVV.

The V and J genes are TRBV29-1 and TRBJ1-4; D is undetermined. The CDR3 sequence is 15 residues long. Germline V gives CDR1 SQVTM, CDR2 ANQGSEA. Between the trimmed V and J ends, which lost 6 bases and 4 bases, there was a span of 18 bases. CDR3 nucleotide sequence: TGCAGCGTCGTGCGAGGAGCGGATGGTAATGAAAAACTGTTTTTT. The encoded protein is CSVVRGADGNEKLFF.

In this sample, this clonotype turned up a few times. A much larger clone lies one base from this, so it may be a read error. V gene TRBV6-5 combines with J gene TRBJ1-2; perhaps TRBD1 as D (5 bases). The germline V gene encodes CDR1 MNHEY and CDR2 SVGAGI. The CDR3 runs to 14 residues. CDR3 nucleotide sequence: TGTGTCAGCAGTTTAGGGGTACAGACGGCAGGCTACACCTTC. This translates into CVSSLGVQTAGYTF.

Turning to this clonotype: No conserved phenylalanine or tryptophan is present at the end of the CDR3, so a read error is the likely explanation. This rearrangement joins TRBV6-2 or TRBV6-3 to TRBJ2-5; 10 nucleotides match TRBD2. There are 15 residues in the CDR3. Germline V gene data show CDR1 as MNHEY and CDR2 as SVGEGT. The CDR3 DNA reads TGCGCCAGCAGTTACTCGTCTAGCGGGAGTGAGACCCAGTACTTG. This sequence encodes CASSYSSSGSETQYL.

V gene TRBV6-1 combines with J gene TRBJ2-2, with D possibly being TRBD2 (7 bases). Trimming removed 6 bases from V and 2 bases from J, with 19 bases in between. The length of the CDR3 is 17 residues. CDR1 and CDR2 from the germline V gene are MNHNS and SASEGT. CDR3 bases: TGTGCCAGCAGCAGGGCGCAGGGGAGGGTAAACACCGGGGAGCTGTTTTTT. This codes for CASSRAQGRVNTGELFF.

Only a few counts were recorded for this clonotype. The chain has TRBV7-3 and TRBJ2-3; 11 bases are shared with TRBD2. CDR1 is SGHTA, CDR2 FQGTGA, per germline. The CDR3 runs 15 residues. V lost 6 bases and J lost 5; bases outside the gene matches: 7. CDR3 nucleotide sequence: TGTGCCAGCAGTTTAGCGGGAGGGCAAGGAGATACGCAGTATTTT. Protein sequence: CASSLAGGQGDTQYF.

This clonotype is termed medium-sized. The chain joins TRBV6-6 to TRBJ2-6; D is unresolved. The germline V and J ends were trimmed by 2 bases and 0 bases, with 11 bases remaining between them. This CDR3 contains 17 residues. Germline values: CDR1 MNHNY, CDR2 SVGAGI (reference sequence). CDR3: CASSYIQRISGANVLTF. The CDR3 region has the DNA TGTGCCAGCAGTTACATCCAGCGAATCTCTGGGGCCAACGTCCTGACTTTC.

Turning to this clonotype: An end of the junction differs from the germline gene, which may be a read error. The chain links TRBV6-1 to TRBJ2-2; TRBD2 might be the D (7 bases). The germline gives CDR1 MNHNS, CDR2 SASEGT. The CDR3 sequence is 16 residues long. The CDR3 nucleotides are TGTGCCAACATCATATCACAGGGACTAATGGCCGGAGAGCTGTTTTTT. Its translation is CANIISQGLMAGELFF.

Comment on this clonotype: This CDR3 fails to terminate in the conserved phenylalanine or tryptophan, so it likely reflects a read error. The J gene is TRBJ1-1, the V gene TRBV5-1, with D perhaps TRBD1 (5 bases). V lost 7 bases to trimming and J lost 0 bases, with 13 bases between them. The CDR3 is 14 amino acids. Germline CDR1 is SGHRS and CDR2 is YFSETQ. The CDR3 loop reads CASGSRTLNTEAFC. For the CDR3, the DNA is TGCGCCAGCGGCTCAAGGACATTGAACACTGAAGCTTTCTGT.

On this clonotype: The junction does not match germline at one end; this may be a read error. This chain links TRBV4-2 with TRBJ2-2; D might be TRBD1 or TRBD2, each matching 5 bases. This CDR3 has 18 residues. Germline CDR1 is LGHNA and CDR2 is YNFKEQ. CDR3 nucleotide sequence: TGTGCCAGCAACCAAGATGGGGCGAGCGGAGGGAACACCGGGGAGCTGTTTTTT. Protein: CASNQDGASGGNTGELFF.

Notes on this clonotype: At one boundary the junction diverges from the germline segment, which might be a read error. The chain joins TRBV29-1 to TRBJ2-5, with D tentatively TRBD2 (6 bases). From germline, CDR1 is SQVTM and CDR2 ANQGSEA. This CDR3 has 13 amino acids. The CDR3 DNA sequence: TGCAGCATTGAAATGGTGGGGAGGGAGACCCAGTACTTC. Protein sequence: CSIEMVGRETQYF.

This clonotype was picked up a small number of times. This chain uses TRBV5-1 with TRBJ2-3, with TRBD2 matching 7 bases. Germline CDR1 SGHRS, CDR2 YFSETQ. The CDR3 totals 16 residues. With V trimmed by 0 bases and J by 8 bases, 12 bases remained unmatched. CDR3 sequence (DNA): TGCGCCAGCAGCTTGGGACCCGGGACTGGCGGGAGTACGCAGTATTTT. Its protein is CASSLGPGTGGSTQYF.

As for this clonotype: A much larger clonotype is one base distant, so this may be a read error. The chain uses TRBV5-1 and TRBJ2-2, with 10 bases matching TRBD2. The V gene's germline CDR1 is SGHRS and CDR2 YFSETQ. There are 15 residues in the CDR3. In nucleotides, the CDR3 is TGCGCCAGCAGCTTGGTAGCGGGAGGATACGGGGAGCTGCTTTTT. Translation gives CASSLVAGGYGELLF. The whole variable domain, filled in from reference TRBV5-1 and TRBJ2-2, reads KAGVTQTPRYLIKTRGQQVTLSCSPISGHRSVSWYQQTPGQGLQFLFEYFSETQRNKGNFPGRFSGRQFSNSRSEMNVSTLELGDSALYLCASSLVAGGYGELLFGEGSRLTVL.

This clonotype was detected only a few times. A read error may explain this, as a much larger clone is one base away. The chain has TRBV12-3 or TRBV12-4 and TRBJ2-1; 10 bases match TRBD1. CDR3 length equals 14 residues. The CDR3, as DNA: TGTGCCAGCAGTTGGACAGGGGGGGTCAATGAGCAGTCCTTC. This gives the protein CASSWTGGVNEQSF.

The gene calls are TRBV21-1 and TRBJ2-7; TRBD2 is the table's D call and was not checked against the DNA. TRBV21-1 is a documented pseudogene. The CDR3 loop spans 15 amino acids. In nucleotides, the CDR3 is TGTGCCAGCAGCAAAGGGACTAGCGGGACCTACGAGCAGTACTTC. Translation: CASSKGTSGTYEQYF.

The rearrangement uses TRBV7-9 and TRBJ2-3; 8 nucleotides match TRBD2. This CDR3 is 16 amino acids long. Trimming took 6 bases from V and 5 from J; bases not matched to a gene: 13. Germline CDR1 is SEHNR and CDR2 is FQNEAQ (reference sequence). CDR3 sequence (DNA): TGTGCCAGCAGGGAAAGCGGGAGTCTCGTGGTAGATACGCAGTATTTT. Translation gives CASRESGSLVVDTQYF.